This T cell receptor (beta chain) originates from a study of HIV-infected patients and healthy controls. All unsorted peripheral T cells were captured because whole blood was used without fractionation. By its share, this clonotype is medium-sized. cDNA was made from roughly 470 ng RNA using alpha and beta constant primers. Separate chain-specific third strand synthesis with multiplexing indices produced the alpha and beta libraries. TCRdb reprocessed the 5' RACE reads with MiXCR, giving one entry per CDR3 protein. The data contain more than 10,000 distinct CDR3 sequences, approximately 8% of them seen just once; the ten biggest clones take up 5.8%. The clonotype was recovered from an adult in good health. Sequencing used blood.

CDR3 in DNA: TGTGCCGCAATCCCTCGTTGGGGCGCAGGGCAGTTCTTC. As protein: CAAIPRWGAGQFF. J is TRBJ2-1 and V is TRBV28; D is perhaps TRBD1 (5 bases). CDR3 length equals 13 residues. V was shortened by 11 bases and J by 12 bases, with 23 bases between the two germline ends. Germline-derived CDR1 and CDR2 are MDHEN and SYDVKM.